This T cell receptor (beta chain) was profiled in a study of PD-L1 blockade in urothelial cancer. The overall study: At 6 weeks and at 3 weeks (second dose) after treatment start, blood was analyzed. Blood yielded a median of approximately 150,000 T cells per sample. Study conclusions and caveats: Where pretreatment blood TCR clonality fell below the median, better survival was predicted.

Synthetic spike-ins, TCR analog templates, were added into each PCR. The repertoire was sequenced with immunoSEQ multiplex PCR; TCRdb's copy has only in-frame clones and lacks some. The repertoire consists of around 45,000 clones, with 82% occurring once and the leading ten covering about 1.7%. Regarding this clone: The antigen remains unidentified.

CDR1 and CDR2 from the germline V gene are KGHSH and LQKENI. The CDR3 is 15 residues long. V gave up 2 bases and J gave up 7 bases; unmatched junction bases: 10. The time point is: pretreatment peripheral blood. The receptor was isolated from a man aged 45-65 years with urothelial cancer. Sequenced here: PBMCs, sampled around atezolizumab (anti-PD-L1) treatment. This rearrangement joins TRBV18 to TRBJ2-5; TRBD1 agrees at 7 bases. This CDR3 is CASSPVDRSPGTQYF. The CDR3 DNA follows: TGTGCCAGCTCACCAGTGGACAGGTCCCCTGGGACCCAGTACTTC.